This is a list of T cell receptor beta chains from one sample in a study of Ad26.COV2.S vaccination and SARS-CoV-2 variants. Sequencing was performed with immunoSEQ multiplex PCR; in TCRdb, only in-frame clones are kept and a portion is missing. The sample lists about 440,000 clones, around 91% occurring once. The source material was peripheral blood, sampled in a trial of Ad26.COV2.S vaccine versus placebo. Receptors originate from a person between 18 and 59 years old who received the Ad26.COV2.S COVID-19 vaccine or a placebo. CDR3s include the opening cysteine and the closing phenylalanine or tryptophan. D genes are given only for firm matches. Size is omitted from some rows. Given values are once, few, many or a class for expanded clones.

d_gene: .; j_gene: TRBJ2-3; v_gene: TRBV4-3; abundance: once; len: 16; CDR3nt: TGCGCCAGCAGCCAAAGGCCCGCGAGTAGCACAGATACGCAGTATTTT; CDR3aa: CASSQRPASSTDTQYF
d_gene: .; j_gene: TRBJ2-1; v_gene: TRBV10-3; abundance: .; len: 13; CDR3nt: TGTGCCATCAGTGGAGGTTTCCTCGATGAGCAGTTCTTC; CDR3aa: CAISGGFLDEQFF
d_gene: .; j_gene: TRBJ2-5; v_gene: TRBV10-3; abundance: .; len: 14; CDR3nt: TGTGCCATCAGTGAGTCTGGCAGGGACGAGACCCAGTACTTC; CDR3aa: CAISESGRDETQYF
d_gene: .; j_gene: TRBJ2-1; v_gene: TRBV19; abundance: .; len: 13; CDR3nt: TGTGCCAGTAGTGCCCGGGGGTACAATGAGCAGTTCTTC; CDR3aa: CASSARGYNEQFF
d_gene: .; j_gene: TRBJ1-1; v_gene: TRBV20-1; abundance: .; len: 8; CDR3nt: TGCAGTGCGGAGGGAGGGTTCTTT; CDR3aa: CSAEGGFF
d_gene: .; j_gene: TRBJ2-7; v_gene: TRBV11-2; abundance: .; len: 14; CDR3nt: TGTGCCAGCACCCCCCGCCGGGGGCCCTACGAGCAGTACTTC; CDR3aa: CASTPRRGPYEQYF
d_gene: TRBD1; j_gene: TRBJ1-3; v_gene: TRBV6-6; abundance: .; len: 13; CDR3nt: TGTGCCATGAAGGGGGCTCCTGGAAACACCATATATTTT; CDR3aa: CAMKGAPGNTIYF
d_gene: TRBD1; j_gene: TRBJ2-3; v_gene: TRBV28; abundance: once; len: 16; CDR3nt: TGTGCCAGCAGACCCCCCCAGGGGGAGAGCACAGATACGCAGTATTTT; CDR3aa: CASRPPQGESTDTQYF
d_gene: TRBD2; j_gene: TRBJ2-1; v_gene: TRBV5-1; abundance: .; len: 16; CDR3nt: TGCGCCAGCAGCTTGTACGGAGCGGGAGGCTACAATGAGCAGTTCTTC; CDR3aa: CASSLYGAGGYNEQFF
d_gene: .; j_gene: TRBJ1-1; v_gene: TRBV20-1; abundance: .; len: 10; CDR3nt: TGCAGTGCCGCGGGGACTGAAGCTTTCTTT; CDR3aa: CSAAGTEAFF